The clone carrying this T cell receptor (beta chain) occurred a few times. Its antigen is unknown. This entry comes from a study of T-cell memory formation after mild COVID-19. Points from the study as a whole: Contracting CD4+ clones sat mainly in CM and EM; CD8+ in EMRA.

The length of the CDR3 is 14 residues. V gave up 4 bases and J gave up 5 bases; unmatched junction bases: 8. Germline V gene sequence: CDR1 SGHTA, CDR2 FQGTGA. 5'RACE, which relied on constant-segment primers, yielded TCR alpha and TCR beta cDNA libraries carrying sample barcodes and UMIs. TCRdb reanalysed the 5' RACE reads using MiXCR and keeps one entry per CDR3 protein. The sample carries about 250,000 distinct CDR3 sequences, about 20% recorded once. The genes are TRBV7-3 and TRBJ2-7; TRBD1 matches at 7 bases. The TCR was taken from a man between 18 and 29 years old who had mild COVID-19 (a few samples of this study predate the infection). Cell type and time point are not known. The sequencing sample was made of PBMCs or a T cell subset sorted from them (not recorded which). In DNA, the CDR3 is TGTGCCAGCAGCTACGGACAGGACGGGGACGAGCAGTACTTC. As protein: CASSYGQDGDEQYF. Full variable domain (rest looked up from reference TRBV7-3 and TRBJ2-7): GAGVSQTPSNKVTEKGKYVELRCDPISGHTALYWYRQSLGQGPEFLIYFQGTGAADDSGLPNDRFFAVRPEGSVSTLKIQRTERGDSAVYLCASSYGQDGDEQYFGPGTRLTVT.